The clone carrying this TCR beta chain was detected only once. The sample originates from a study of blood T cell repertoires in COVID-19. Looking at the study overall: Both acute and convalescent COVID-19 samples were obtained from the United States, Italy and Spain.

CDR3 length equals 17 residues. The J segment lost 2 bases and the V segment lost 4 bases, leaving 8 bases of the junction unmatched. The germline CDR1 and CDR2 sequences are SGHDN and FVKESK. Profiled with immunoSEQ multiplex PCR; TCRdb holds only in-frame clones, not every one. The repertoire holds under 170,000 clones, with around four fifths as singletons. The sequenced sample was peripheral blood. The sequence was collected from a man between 65 and 85 years old with acute or convalescent COVID-19. The rearrangement links TRBV14 to TRBJ2-1; 10 nucleotides align to TRBD2. In DNA, the CDR3 is TGTGCCAGCAGCCGAATAGTCAGCGGGAGGGCCTACAATGAGCAGTTCTTC. Translated: CASSRIVSGRAYNEQFF.